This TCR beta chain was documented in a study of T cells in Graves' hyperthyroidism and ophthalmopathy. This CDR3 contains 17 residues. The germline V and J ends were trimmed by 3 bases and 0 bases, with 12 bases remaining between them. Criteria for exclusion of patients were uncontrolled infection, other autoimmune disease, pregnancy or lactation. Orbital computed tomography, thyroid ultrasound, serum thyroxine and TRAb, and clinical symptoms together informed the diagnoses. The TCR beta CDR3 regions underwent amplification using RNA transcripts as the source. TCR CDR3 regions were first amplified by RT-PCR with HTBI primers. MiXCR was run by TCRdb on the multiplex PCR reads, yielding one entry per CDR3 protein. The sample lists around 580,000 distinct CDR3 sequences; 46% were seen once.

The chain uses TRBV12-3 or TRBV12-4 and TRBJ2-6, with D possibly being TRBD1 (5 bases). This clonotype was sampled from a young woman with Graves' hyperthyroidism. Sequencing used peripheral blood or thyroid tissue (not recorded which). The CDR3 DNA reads TGTGCCAGCAGTTTGGTTTCAGGGAACTCTGGGGCCAACGTCCTGACTTTC. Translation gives CASSLVSGNSGANVLTF.